The 27 T cell receptor beta chains in this list originate from one sample, sequenced in a study of OX40 agonist ivuxolimab in advanced cancers. The repertoire was sequenced with immunoSEQ multiplex PCR; TCRdb's copy has only in-frame clones and lacks some. In the table there are tens of thousands of clones, approximately 80% of which are singletons. The sample was CD4+ or CD8+ T cells sorted from blood, taken in a trial of the OX40 agonist ivuxolimab. The receptors derive from an adult with an advanced solid tumor such as melanoma, head and neck, liver or kidney cancer.

A note on this clone: The sample carries other DNA sequences with the same CDR3. This chain connects TRBV9 to TRBJ2-1; perhaps TRBD1 as D (5 bases). From germline, CDR1 is SGDLS and CDR2 YYNGEE. Between the trimmed V and J ends, which lost 0 bases and 2 bases, there was a span of 9 bases. The CDR3 runs 15 residues. Here the CDR3 DNA reads TGTGCCAGCAGCGTAGAAGGGGCTACCTACAATGAGCAGTTCTTC. Its translation: CASSVEGATYNEQFF.

This chain connects TRBV27 to TRBJ2-3; D could derive from TRBD1 or TRBD2 (5 bases each). The CDR3 length is 18 residues. Germline CDR1 and CDR2: MNHEY and SMNVEV (reference sequence). V was trimmed by 0 bases and J by 0 bases, leaving 16 bases between them. The CDR3 spells CASSLSPAGTDSTDTQYF. Written as DNA, the CDR3 is TGTGCCAGCAGTTTATCTCCGGCCGGGACGGACAGCACAGATACGCAGTATTTT.

There are a few counts of this clone. The V and J genes are TRBV29-1 and TRBJ1-1; D may be TRBD1 (6 bases). The CDR3 sequence is 14 residues long. Germline assignment: CDR1 SQVTM and CDR2 ANQGSEA. V dropped 6 bases and J dropped 1 base, with 15 bases sitting between them. The CDR3 nucleotides are TGCAGCGTAGAGGGGGGGGCTGAGAACACTGAAGCTTTCTTT. Encoded protein: CSVEGGAENTEAFF. Full variable domain (missing parts from reference TRBV29-1 and TRBJ1-1): SAVISQKPSRDICQRGTSLTIQCQVDSQVTMMFWYRQQPGQSLTLIATANQGSEATYESGFVIDKFPISRPNLTFSTLTVSNMSPEDSSIYLCSVEGGAENTEAFFGQGTRLTVV.

The rearrangement joins TRBV4-3 to TRBJ2-5, with D maybe TRBD1 (5 bases). The CDR3 spans 15 residues. CDR1 LGHNA and CDR2 YSLEER come from the germline V gene. V shed 0 bases and J shed 2 bases, with 10 bases lying between them. The CDR3 DNA sequence: TGCGCCAGCAGCCAAGATCTAAGGACACAAGAGACCCAGTACTTC. The encoded protein is CASSQDLRTQETQYF.

This clone was observed a single time. The gene calls are TRBV5-1 and TRBJ1-2, with TRBD1 matching over 7 bases. From germline, CDR1 is SGHRS and CDR2 YFSETQ. The CDR3 loop spans 15 amino acids. The V and J ends lost 0 bases and 2 bases, in that order; junction bases with no gene match: 4. Here the CDR3 DNA reads TGCGCCAGCAGCTTGGCAGGGGGACAGAACTATGGCTACACCTTC. This encodes CASSLAGGQNYGYTF.

The V and J genes are TRBV18 and TRBJ1-5; D unresolved. Germline assignment: CDR1 KGHSH and CDR2 LQKENI. V lost 1 base and J 1 base, leaving 2 bases between the germline ends. The CDR3 spans 13 residues. CDR3 bases: TGTGCCAGCTCACCACAAAGCAATCAGCCCCAGCATTTT. Its protein product is CASSPQSNQPQHF. The complete variable domain, with remaining parts taken from reference TRBV18 and TRBJ1-5, reads NAGVMQNPRHLVRRRGQEARLRCSPMKGHSHVYWYRQLPEEGLKFMVYLQKENIIDESGMPKERFSAEFPKEGPSILRIQQVVRGDSAAYFCASSPQSNQPQHFGDGTRLSIL.

This chain links TRBV7-2 with TRBJ2-1; possibly TRBD1 for D (6 bases). V lost 3 bases and J lost 4, with 13 bases in between. This CDR3 has 15 residues. Germline lookup yields CDR1 SGHTA and CDR2 FQGNSA. CDR3 loop: CASSFRGQTYNEQFF. The CDR3 coding sequence is TGTGCCAGCAGCTTTAGGGGACAAACTTACAATGAGCAGTTCTTC.

A remark on this clone: This may arise from a read error, as a much more abundant clone is one base away. The V call is TRBV10-1, the J call TRBJ2-7, with D perhaps assigned TRBD1 or TRBD2 (6 bases each). This CDR3 region has 14 residues. From germline, CDR1 is WNHNN and CDR2 SYGVQD (reference sequence). In nucleotides, the CDR3 is TGCGCCAGCATGACAGCCGGGGGCCCCTACGAGCAGCACGTC. Encoded protein: CASMTAGGPYEQHV.

The chain joins TRBV28 to TRBJ2-1, with D possibly TRBD2 on 5 matching bases. Germline loops: CDR1 MDHEN, CDR2 SYDVKM. The V and J ends lost 2 bases and 4 bases respectively, with 15 bases between them. The length of the CDR3 is 16 residues. DNA of the CDR3: TGTGCCAGCAGTTTAATTGGACTCGTGTTTTACAATGAGCAGTTCTTC. Protein: CASSLIGLVFYNEQFF.

V usage is TRBV5-4 and J usage is TRBJ1-2; 8 nucleotides match TRBD1. The CDR3 loop spans 15 amino acids. Losses at the gene ends were 4 bases for V and 4 bases for J; bases not matched to a gene: 9. The germline V gene encodes CDR1 SGHNT and CDR2 YYREEE (reference sequence). CDR3 loop: CASSDNGQGAYGYTF. The CDR3 region has the DNA TGTGCCAGCAGCGATAACGGACAGGGCGCCTATGGCTACACCTTC.

CDR3 sequence: CASSLTDRAGETQYF. CDR3 in DNA: TGCGCCAGCAGCCTAACGGACAGGGCCGGGGAGACCCAGTACTTC. The chain combines TRBV5-1 with TRBJ2-5, with TRBD1 matching over 8 bases. Germline values: CDR1 SGHRS, CDR2 YFSETQ. J was trimmed by 5 bases and V by 4 bases; bases with no gene match: 10. The CDR3 has 15 amino acids. The whole variable domain, remainder taken from reference TRBV5-1 and TRBJ2-5, is KAGVTQTPRYLIKTRGQQVTLSCSPISGHRSVSWYQQTPGQGLQFLFEYFSETQRNKGNFPGRFSGRQFSNSRSEMNVSTLELGDSALYLCASSLTDRAGETQYFGPGTRLLVL.

This sequence joins TRBV7-2 and TRBJ1-5; unclear D gene. This CDR3 comprises 13 residues. V gave up 0 bases and J gave up 5 bases, with 5 bases separating them. CDR1 is SGHTA and CDR2 is FQGNSA in the germline V gene. For the CDR3, the DNA is TGTGCCAGCAGCTTAGCCCTACATCAGCCCCAGCATTTT. This gives the protein CASSLALHQPQHF.

This clone has more than one count but fewer than ten. The chain recombines TRBV2 with TRBJ2-7; D is undetermined. The V end lost 5 bases, the J end lost 7 bases, and 6 bases lay between the germline ends. Germline-derived CDR1 and CDR2 are SNHLY and FYNNEI. The CDR3 spans 10 residues. The CDR3 region has the DNA TGTGCCAGCAGTCTGCGGGAGCAGTACTTC. Its translation is CASSLREQYF.

This sequence joins TRBV5-6 and TRBJ1-1; D gene unclear. The germline V gene has CDR1 SGHDT and CDR2 YYEEEE. There are 14 residues in the CDR3. Trimming pared 4 bases from V and 4 bases from J, leaving 14 bases between. The CDR3 here is CASSRGGSGTEAFF. Written as DNA, the CDR3 is TGTGCCAGCAGCCGCGGTGGAAGCGGCACTGAAGCTTTCTTT.

The chain recombines TRBV5-4 with TRBJ1-4, with TRBD1 identical over 9 bases. CDR3 length: 16 residues. Per the germline V gene, CDR1 is SGHNT and CDR2 is YYREEE (reference sequence). V was clipped by 4 bases and J by 1 base; unmatched bases: 5. The CDR3 loop reads CASSRGQGQTNEKLFF. CDR3 DNA: TGTGCCAGCAGCCGGGGACAGGGCCAAACTAATGAAAAACTGTTTTTT.

This chain joins TRBV5-6 and TRBJ2-2; 9 bases are a match to TRBD2. The CDR3 covers 18 residues. V was clipped by 4 bases and J by 0 bases; unmatched bases: 10. Germline values: CDR1 SGHDT, CDR2 YYEEEE. CDR3 in amino acids: CASSLGTSSLANTGELFF. CDR3 DNA sequence: TGTGCCAGCAGCCTCGGGACTAGCAGCCTCGCGAACACCGGGGAGCTGTTTTTT.

This clone was seen a handful of times. This chain uses TRBV7-9 with TRBJ1-1; tentative D call: TRBD1 (5 bases). The germline V gene encodes CDR1 SEHNR and CDR2 FQNEAQ (reference sequence). This CDR3 region has 15 residues. Trimming left V 5 bases short and J 4 bases short, with 17 bases between. CDR3 nucleotides: TGTGCCAGCAGCCAGGGACGGCAGGGCGCCACTGAAGCTTTCTTT. Protein: CASSQGRQGATEAFF.

In its sample, this clone was seen once. The rearrangement joins TRBV5-5 to TRBJ1-1; no clear D gene. Trimming stripped 1 base from V and 0 bases from J, with 4 bases between. This CDR3 has 13 amino acids. CDR1 and CDR2 from the germline V gene are SGHKS and YYEKEE (reference sequence). The CDR3 DNA sequence: TGTGCCAGCAGCTTGAGGTTGAACACTGAAGCTTTCTTT. Its protein product is CASSLRLNTEAFF. Based on the CDR3 plus reference TRBV5-5 and TRBJ1-1, the full variable domain is DAGVTQSPTHLIKTRGQQVTLRCSPISGHKSVSWYQQVLGQGPQFIFQYYEKEERGRGNFPDRFSARQFPNYSSELNVNALLLGDSALYLCASSLRLNTEAFFGQGTRLTVV.

The chain is built from TRBV7-8 and TRBJ1-6; no reliable D call. Germline V gene lookup returns CDR1 SGHVS and CDR2 FQNEAQ. The V end was cut by 3 bases, the J end by 0 bases, with 9 bases between. The CDR3 is 16 amino acids. CDR3 coding DNA: TGTGCCAGCAGCTTGAAACTGAGCTCCTATAATTCACCCCTCCACTTT. Translation gives CASSLKLSSYNSPLHF.

The chain carries TRBV28 and TRBJ2-1; D is possibly TRBD1 or TRBD2 (6 bases each). This CDR3 has 14 residues. V was clipped by 2 bases and J by 7 bases, with 12 bases between them. The germline V gene has CDR1 MDHEN and CDR2 SYDVKM. The CDR3 DNA follows: TGTGCCAGCAGTTTACCGGGGGCCGTGAATGAGCAGTTCTTC. Translation gives CASSLPGAVNEQFF.

This clone was seen only a few times. This chain uses TRBV6-1 with TRBJ2-7; D remains unclear. V was clipped by 0 bases and J by 6 bases, with 6 bases between them. The CDR3 spans 12 residues. Germline CDR1 is MNHNS and CDR2 is SASEGT. The CDR3 reads CASSEAASEQYF. The CDR3 nucleotides are TGTGCCAGCAGTGAAGCGGCATCCGAGCAGTACTTC.

The chain combines TRBV15 with TRBJ2-1, with unresolved D. V lost 0 bases and J 4 bases, leaving 7 bases between the germline ends. CDR1 and CDR2 from the germline V gene are LNHNV and YYDKDF (reference sequence). CDR3 size: 14 residues. CDR3 DNA: TGTGCCACCAGCAGAGATTGGGGTTACAATGAGCAGTTCTTC. Translating gives CATSRDWGYNEQFF.

The gene calls are TRBV10-3 and TRBJ1-4; 9 nucleotides match TRBD1. This CDR3 comprises 14 residues. In germline, CDR1 is ENHRY, CDR2 SYGVKD. V lost 3 bases and J lost 9; bases outside the gene matches: 5. For the CDR3, the DNA is TGTGCCATCAGTGATGGGACAGGGTTTAAAAAACTGTTTTTT. Translation: CAISDGTGFKKLFF.

This chain connects TRBV2 to TRBJ2-1; possible D gene TRBD2, 5 bases. Germline V CDR1 and CDR2: SNHLY, FYNNEI. Trimming cost V 5 bases and J 7 bases, with 9 bases left between them. CDR3 length: 12 residues. CDR3 loop: CASSRGRNEQFF. In DNA form, the CDR3 reads TGTGCCAGCAGTCGGGGTCGGAATGAGCAGTTCTTC. The complete variable domain, with remaining parts taken from reference TRBV2 and TRBJ2-1, reads EPEVTQTPSHQVTQMGQEVILRCVPISNHLYFYWYRQILGQKVEFLVSFYNNEISEKSEIFDDQFSVERPDGSNFTLKIRSTKLEDSAMYFCASSRGRNEQFFGPGTRLTVL.

The chain combines TRBV4-2 with TRBJ2-2; D is ambiguous. The V gene's germline CDR1 is LGHNA and CDR2 YNFKEQ. Trimming shortened V by 1 base and J by 0 bases, and 9 bases separated the two germline ends. This CDR3 spans 16 amino acids. CDR3: CASSQASGANTGELFF. The CDR3 coding sequence is TGTGCCAGCAGCCAAGCTTCCGGAGCGAACACCGGGGAGCTGTTTTTT.

The chain couples TRBV6-1 to TRBJ2-7; D is undetermined. The CDR3 is made up of 13 amino acids. The germline CDR1 and CDR2 sequences are MNHNS and SASEGT. Trimming took 7 bases from V and 5 from J, leaving 15 bases between them. The chain's CDR3 is CASNLQARDEQYV. The CDR3 nucleotides read TGTGCCAGCAATTTGCAGGCTAGGGACGAGCAGTACGTC.

CDR3 protein: CASRSPDRGYGYTF. The CDR3 coding sequence is TGTGCCAGCAGATCCCCGGACAGGGGCTATGGCTACACCTTC. The rearrangement joins TRBV6-5 to TRBJ1-2, with TRBD1 identical over 9 bases. The junction had 6 bases not matched to a gene; V was cut back by 6 bases and J by 4 bases. Looked up from germline, CDR1 is MNHEY and CDR2 is SVGAGI. The CDR3 loop spans 14 amino acids.